The clone carrying this TCR beta chain was seen repeatedly, ten times or more. Its antigen is currently unknown. This sample is part of a study of early T cells in non-severe SARS-CoV-2 infection. Study background: It was bulk RNA from unsorted whole blood that was sequenced, and the chains were unpaired.

Findings and limits, study-wide: There was a bias toward anti-spike CD8 responses in VDJdb matching, which missed private and CD4 specificities.

Germline trimming cut 2 bases from V and 8 bases from J; bases unmatched to any gene: 14. The length of the CDR3 is 17 residues. CDR1 is MNHEY and CDR2 is SVGEGT in the germline V gene. The protocol attached unique molecular identifiers to individual cDNA molecules. TCRdb reprocessed the 5' RACE reads with MiXCR, giving one entry per CDR3 protein. The sample carries roughly 50,000 distinct CDR3 sequences, over 7.5% recorded once. This sequence joins TRBV6-2 or TRBV6-3 and TRBJ2-1; 8 nucleotides agree with TRBD2. Sequenced: whole blood. The TCR sequence derives from an adult who was a healthcare worker with PCR-confirmed SARS-CoV-2 infection or an uninfected control (not recorded which). CDR3 sequence (DNA): TGTGCCAGCAGTTACCCGATTCAGGGACTAGAGTTTGATGAGCAGTTCTTC. The encoded protein is CASSYPIQGLEFDEQFF.